What follows are 15 T cell receptor beta chains derived from one specimen sequenced in a study of blood T cell repertoires in COVID-19. Produced via immunoSEQ multiplex PCR; TCRdb's table is partial and in-frame only. The sample yields a few hundred thousand clones, about four fifths seen once. Sample: PBMCs or T cells enriched from blood (not recorded which). The origin of the receptors is a man aged 50 or older who had recovered from COVID-19.

The chain employs TRBV5-4 and TRBJ2-7; 11 bases map to TRBD2. J lost 0 bases, V lost 4 bases, and 6 bases had no gene match. CDR1 SGHNT and CDR2 YYREEE come from the germline V gene (reference sequence). The CDR3 loop spans 16 amino acids. The CDR3 protein is CASSPGLAGNSYEQYF. Written as DNA, the CDR3 is TGTGCCAGCAGCCCCGGACTAGCGGGCAACTCCTACGAGCAGTACTTC.

The sample holds one count of this clone. The identical CDR3 is also encoded by other nucleotide sequences in the sample. The chain combines TRBV10-1 with TRBJ2-3; no firm D call. The V end was cut by 5 bases, the J end by 3 bases, with 6 bases between. The CDR3 runs to 12 residues. CDR1 WNHNN and CDR2 SYGVQD come from the germline V gene (reference sequence). The CDR3 nucleotides are TGCGCCAGCAGTCCCAATACAGATACGCAGTATTTT. This sequence encodes CASSPNTDTQYF.

The chain carries TRBV5-6 and TRBJ1-2; 7 nucleotides align to TRBD1. CDR3 length: 15 residues. Germline V CDR1 and CDR2: SGHDT, YYEEEE. Trimming removed 4 bases from V and 1 base from J; junction bases left unmatched: 7. The CDR3 nucleotides are TGTGCCAGCAGCCGACCAGGGGGTGGTAACTATGGCTACACCTTC. This codes for CASSRPGGGNYGYTF.

This rearrangement joins TRBV5-8 to TRBJ2-7; TRBD1 aligns across 7 bases. Germline-derived CDR1 and CDR2 are SGHTS and YDEGEE. V shed 0 bases and J 7 bases; nucleotides not matched to a gene: 4. There are 13 residues in the CDR3. The CDR3 spells CASSLEARGEQYF. CDR3 nucleotides: TGTGCCAGCAGCTTGGAGGCCAGGGGGGAGCAGTACTTC.

J is TRBJ1-6 and V is TRBV6-5; TRBD1 aligns across 7 bases. CDR3 length: 15 residues. The germline V gene encodes CDR1 MNHEY and CDR2 SVGAGI. The V and J ends lost 11 bases and 6 bases, in that order; junction bases with no gene match: 13. Written as DNA, the CDR3 is TGTGCCGCCAGAAGAATGCAGGGGGGTAATTCACCCCTCCACTTT. This translates into CAARRMQGGNSPLHF.

This rearrangement joins TRBV28 to TRBJ1-5; D gene uncertain. V was trimmed by 6 bases and J by 11 bases, leaving 14 bases between them. This CDR3 comprises 12 residues. CDR1 MDHEN and CDR2 SYDVKM come from the germline V gene. This CDR3 is CASRVMGSTQHF. The CDR3 region has the DNA TGTGCCAGCAGGGTCATGGGGAGCACCCAGCATTTT.

V gene TRBV7-9 combines with J gene TRBJ2-5; 8 positions match TRBD2. J was trimmed by 3 bases and V by 5 bases; bases with no gene match: 2. Germline assignment: CDR1 SEHNR and CDR2 FQNEAQ (reference sequence). The length of the CDR3 is 13 residues. CDR3 nucleotide sequence: TGTGCCAGCAGCCGAGCGGGAGAAGAGACCCAGTACTTC. This sequence encodes CASSRAGEETQYF.

This chain joins TRBV6-5 and TRBJ2-3; TRBD2 matches at 10 bases. CDR1 MNHEY and CDR2 SVGAGI come from the germline V gene. This CDR3 contains 14 residues. J gave up 3 bases and V 8 bases, and 5 bases lay outside the gene matches. This chain's CDR3 is CASEAGGDTDTQYF. Here the CDR3 DNA reads TGTGCCAGCGAAGCGGGGGGGGATACAGATACGCAGTATTTT.

The chain recombines TRBV12-3 or TRBV12-4 with TRBJ1-3; 10 bases map to TRBD1. The junction had 2 bases not matched to a gene; V was cut back by 6 bases and J by 9 bases. The length of the CDR3 is 12 residues. The CDR3 reads CASSDRGRTIYF. CDR3 coding DNA: TGTGCCAGCAGCGACAGGGGGCGCACCATATATTTT.

V usage is TRBV5-6 and J usage is TRBJ1-5; 7 bases map to TRBD1. Germline lookup yields CDR1 SGHDT and CDR2 YYEEEE. Trimming took 2 bases from V and 0 from J; bases not matched to a gene: 14. This CDR3 is built from 19 residues. CDR3 DNA: TGTGCCAGCAGCTTCGGGACAGCTAGGTGGGGGGCTAGCAATCAGCCCCAGCATTTT. Translation: CASSFGTARWGASNQPQHF.

This clone was recorded once. The chain combines TRBV28 with TRBJ2-3; TRBD2 matches 9 bases. The CDR3 contains 16 residues. Trimming took 9 bases from V and 6 from J; bases not matched to a gene: 16. Germline V gene data show CDR1 as MDHEN and CDR2 as SYDVKM. CDR3 loop: CASKLLAGERGDTQYF. The CDR3 DNA reads as TGTGCCAGTAAACTTTTAGCGGGAGAACGGGGTGATACGCAGTATTTT.

The chain has TRBV10-2 and TRBJ2-3; 8 nucleotides match TRBD2. CDR1 and CDR2 from the germline V gene are WSHSY and SAAADI. This CDR3 region has 14 residues. After removal of 5 bases from V and 4 bases from J, the junction contained 5 bases not matched to a gene. CDR3 sequence reads: CASSSGSRADTQYF. In DNA, the CDR3 is TGCGCCAGCAGTAGCGGGAGTCGGGCAGATACGCAGTATTTT.

J is TRBJ2-7 and V is TRBV9, with 10 bases that match TRBD2. V lost 0 bases, J lost 4 bases, and 7 bases stayed unmatched. In germline, CDR1 is SGDLS, CDR2 YYNGEE. This CDR3 comprises 16 residues. CDR3 DNA: TGTGCCAGCAGCGTAGAATCTAGCGGGGGATCGTACGAGCAGTACTTC. The encoded protein is CASSVESSGGSYEQYF.

This rearrangement joins TRBV15 to TRBJ2-3, with 10 bases that match TRBD2. The V and J ends lost 4 bases and 5 bases, in that order; junction bases with no gene match: 6. CDR1 is LNHNV, CDR2 YYDKDF, per germline (reference sequence). The CDR3 length is 15 residues. Here the CDR3 DNA reads TGTGCCACCAGCAAATTAGGACTAGCGGTAGATACGCAGTATTTT. It translates to CATSKLGLAVDTQYF.

This chain links TRBV3-1 (or the pseudogene TRBV3-2) with TRBJ2-5; TRBD2 agrees at 12 bases. CDR3 size: 15 residues. J gave up 3 bases and V 4 bases, and 3 bases lay outside the gene matches. The germline CDR1 and CDR2 sequences are LGHDT and YNNKEL (reference sequence). CDR3 region: CASSRLAGGKETQYF. CDR3 DNA: TGTGCCAGCAGCCGGCTAGCGGGAGGGAAAGAGACCCAGTACTTC.